This TCR beta chain was documented in a study of vaccination and CD4 T cells after COVID-19. Study in general: The post-vaccine samples came a median approximately 75 days after dose two (range 14 to 241). Broader study findings: Rising from roughly 21 to 40, the median of SARS-CoV-2-reactive clonotypes did not change significantly.

Of note for this clonotype: Its specificity is not known.

The sample's treatment: 10-day PBMC culture with coronavirus spike peptide pools or control peptides (ViraFEST assay). Once obtained from cultured CD4+ T cells, the DNA was sequenced using the Oncomine TCR Beta short-read assay. MiXCR, applied by TCRdb to the PCR reads, yields one record per CDR3 protein. Of about 13,000 distinct CDR3 sequences listed, 44% are singletons. Source material: CD4+ T cells from blood, cultured in vitro. This receptor was identified in a human donor who had recovered from COVID-19.

Written as DNA, the CDR3 is TGTGCCAGCAGCTCTAGCACAGATACGCAGTATTTT. Translating gives CASSSSTDTQYF. This chain uses TRBV7-2 with TRBJ2-3; D gene uncertain. The CDR3 runs to 12 residues. Germline values: CDR1 SGHTA, CDR2 FQGNSA. V was trimmed by 4 bases and J by 0 bases, leaving 2 bases between them.